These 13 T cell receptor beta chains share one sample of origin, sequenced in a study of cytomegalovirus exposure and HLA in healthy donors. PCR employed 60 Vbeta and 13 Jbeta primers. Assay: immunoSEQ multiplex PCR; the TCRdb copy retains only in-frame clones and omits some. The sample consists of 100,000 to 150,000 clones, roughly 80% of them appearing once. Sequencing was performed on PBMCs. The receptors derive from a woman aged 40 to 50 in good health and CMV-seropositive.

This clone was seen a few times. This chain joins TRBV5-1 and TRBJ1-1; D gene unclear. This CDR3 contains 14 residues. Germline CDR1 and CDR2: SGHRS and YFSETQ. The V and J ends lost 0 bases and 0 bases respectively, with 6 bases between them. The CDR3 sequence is CASSLGSVNTEAFF. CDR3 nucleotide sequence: TGCGCCAGCAGCTTGGGCAGCGTGAACACTGAAGCTTTCTTT.

The chain's CDR3 is CASSEGDREMDTQYF. The DNA for the CDR3 is TGTGCCAGCAGTGAAGGGGACAGGGAAATGGATACGCAGTATTTT. The gene calls are TRBV6-1 and TRBJ2-3; 9 nucleotides match TRBD1. The CDR3 sequence is 15 residues long. The junction had 5 bases not matched to a gene; V was cut back by 1 base and J by 6 bases. Germline loops: CDR1 MNHNS, CDR2 SASEGT.

CDR3 residues: CASSPGGVGAEAFF. In DNA, the CDR3 is TGTGCCAGCAGCCCCGGGGGGGTCGGGGCTGAAGCTTTCTTT. V usage is TRBV13 and J usage is TRBJ1-1; possibly TRBD1 for D (5 bases). V dropped 5 bases and J dropped 6 bases, with 16 bases sitting between them. Germline CDR1 PRHDT, CDR2 FYEKMQ (reference sequence). The CDR3 covers 14 residues.

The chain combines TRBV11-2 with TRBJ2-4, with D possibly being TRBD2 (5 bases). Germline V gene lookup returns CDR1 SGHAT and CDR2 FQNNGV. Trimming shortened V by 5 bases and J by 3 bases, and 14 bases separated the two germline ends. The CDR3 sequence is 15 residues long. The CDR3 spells CASSARLADKNIQYF. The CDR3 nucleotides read TGTGCCAGCAGCGCCCGCCTAGCCGACAAAAACATTCAGTACTTC. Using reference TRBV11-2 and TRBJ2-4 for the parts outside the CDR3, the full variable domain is EAGVAQSPRYKIIEKRQSVAFWCNPISGHATLYWYQQILGQGPKLLIQFQNNGVVDDSQLPKDRFSAERLKGVDSTLKIQPAKLEDSAVYLCASSARLADKNIQYFGAGTRLSVL.

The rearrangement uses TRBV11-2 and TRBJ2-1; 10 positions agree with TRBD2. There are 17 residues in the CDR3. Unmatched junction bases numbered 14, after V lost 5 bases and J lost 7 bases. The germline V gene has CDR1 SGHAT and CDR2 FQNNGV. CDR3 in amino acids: CASSPPLRAGGPNEQFF. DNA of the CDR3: TGTGCCAGCAGCCCTCCCCTCCGAGCGGGAGGGCCAAATGAGCAGTTCTTC.

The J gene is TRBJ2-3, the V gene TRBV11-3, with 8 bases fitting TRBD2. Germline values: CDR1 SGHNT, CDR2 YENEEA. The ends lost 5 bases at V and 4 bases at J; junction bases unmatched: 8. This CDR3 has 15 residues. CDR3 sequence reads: CASSRSSGWSDTQYF. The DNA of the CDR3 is TGTGCCAGCAGCAGGTCTAGCGGGTGGTCAGATACGCAGTATTTT.

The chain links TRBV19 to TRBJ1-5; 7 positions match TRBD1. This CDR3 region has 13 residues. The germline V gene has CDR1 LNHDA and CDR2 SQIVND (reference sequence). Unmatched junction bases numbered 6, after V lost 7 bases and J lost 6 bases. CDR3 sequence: CASTLQGVQPQHF. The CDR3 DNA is TGTGCCAGTACCCTTCAGGGGGTTCAGCCCCAGCATTTT.

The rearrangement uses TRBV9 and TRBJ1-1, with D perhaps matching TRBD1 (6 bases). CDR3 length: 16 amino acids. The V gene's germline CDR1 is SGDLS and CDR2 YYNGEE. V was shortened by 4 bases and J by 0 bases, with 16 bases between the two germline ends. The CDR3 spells CASSKWGGHLNTEAFF. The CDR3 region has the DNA TGTGCCAGCAGCAAATGGGGGGGACACCTGAACACTGAAGCTTTCTTT.

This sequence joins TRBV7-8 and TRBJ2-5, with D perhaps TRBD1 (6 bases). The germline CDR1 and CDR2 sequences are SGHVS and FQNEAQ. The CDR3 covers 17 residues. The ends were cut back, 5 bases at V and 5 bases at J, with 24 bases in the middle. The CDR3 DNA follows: TGTGCCAGCAGCCGACACCGGACAGACAAAAGGAGGGAGACCCAGTACTTC. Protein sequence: CASSRHRTDKRRETQYF.

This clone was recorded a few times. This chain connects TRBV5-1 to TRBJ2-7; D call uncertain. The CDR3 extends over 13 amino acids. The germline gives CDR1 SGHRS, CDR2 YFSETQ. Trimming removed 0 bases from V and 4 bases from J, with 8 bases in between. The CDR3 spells CASSLGGRYEQYF. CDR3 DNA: TGCGCCAGCAGCTTGGGAGGCAGATACGAGCAGTACTTC.

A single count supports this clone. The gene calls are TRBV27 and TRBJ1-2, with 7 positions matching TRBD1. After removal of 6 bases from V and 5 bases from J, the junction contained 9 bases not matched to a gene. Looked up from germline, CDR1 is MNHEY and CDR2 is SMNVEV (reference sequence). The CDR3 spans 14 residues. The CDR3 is CASRFVGTAYGYTF. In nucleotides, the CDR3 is TGTGCCAGCAGATTCGTGGGGACAGCGTATGGCTACACCTTC.

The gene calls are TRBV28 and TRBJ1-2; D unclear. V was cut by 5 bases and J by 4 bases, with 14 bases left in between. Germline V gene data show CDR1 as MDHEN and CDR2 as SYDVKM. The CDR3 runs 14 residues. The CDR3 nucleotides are TGTGCCAGCAGTCTAACCGGACTGTTCTATGGCTACACCTTC. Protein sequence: CASSLTGLFYGYTF.

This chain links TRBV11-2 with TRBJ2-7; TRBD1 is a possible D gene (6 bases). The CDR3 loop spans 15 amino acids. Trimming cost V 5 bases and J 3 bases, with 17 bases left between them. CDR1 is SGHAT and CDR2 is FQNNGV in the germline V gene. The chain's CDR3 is CASSRQGSDLYEQYF. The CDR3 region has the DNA TGTGCCAGCAGCCGGCAGGGGTCTGACCTCTACGAGCAGTACTTC.